These 25 T cell receptor beta chains were sequenced from one sample in a study of cytomegalovirus exposure and HLA in healthy donors. PCR involved 60 Vbeta and 13 Jbeta primers. Only in-frame clones appear in the TCRdb table, and some are missing; sequencing was by immunoSEQ multiplex PCR. The sample lists 60,000 or so clones, over 75% occurring once. The sample was PBMCs. Source of these receptors: a female donor in good health and CMV-seronegative.

This clone has more than one count but fewer than ten. The chain joins TRBV4-3 to TRBJ1-6; D remains unclear. Trimming shortened V by 1 base and J by 1 base, and 5 bases separated the two germline ends. The CDR3 covers 15 residues. CDR1 and CDR2 from the germline V gene are LGHNA and YSLEER. DNA of the CDR3: TGCGCCAGCAGCCAAGCCAGGTCCTATAATTCACCCCTCCACTTT. Protein: CASSQARSYNSPLHF.

V and J are TRBV18 and TRBJ1-2; TRBD1 agrees at 7 bases. The J segment lost 4 bases and the V segment lost 5 bases, leaving 7 bases of the junction unmatched. Looked up from germline, CDR1 is KGHSH and CDR2 is LQKENI. The CDR3 spans 14 residues. The CDR3 nucleotides read TGTGCCAGCTCAGATAGGACAGGAGGCTATGGCTACACCTTC. It is translated as CASSDRTGGYGYTF. The whole variable domain, filled in from reference TRBV18 and TRBJ1-2, reads NAGVMQNPRHLVRRRGQEARLRCSPMKGHSHVYWYRQLPEEGLKFMVYLQKENIIDESGMPKERFSAEFPKEGPSILRIQQVVRGDSAAYFCASSDRTGGYGYTFGSGTRLTVV.

This sequence joins TRBV25-1 and TRBJ2-1; 12 nucleotides line up with TRBD2. Germline V CDR1 and CDR2: MGHDK, SYGVNS. J was trimmed by 10 bases and V by 2 bases; bases with no gene match: 6. The CDR3 has 15 residues. CDR3 sequence (DNA): TGTGCCAGCAGTGAACGACTAGCGGGGGCAGGAGAGCAGTTCTTC. Protein sequence: CASSERLAGAGEQFF.

The chain links TRBV28 to TRBJ1-2; no definite D call. Germline V gene sequence: CDR1 MDHEN, CDR2 SYDVKM. The length of the CDR3 is 13 residues. Deletions cut 6 bases from V and 3 bases from J, with 11 bases between. CDR3 region: CASSSDLDYGYTF. For the CDR3, the DNA is TGTGCCAGCAGCTCGGACTTAGACTATGGCTACACCTTC.

This chain joins TRBV10-1 and TRBJ1-6; no reliable D call. The CDR3 covers 10 residues. The V gene lost 7 bases and the J gene lost 12 bases, with 7 bases spanning the gap. Looked up from germline, CDR1 is WNHNN and CDR2 is SYGVQD (reference sequence). The CDR3 DNA sequence: TGCGCCAGCAAGCGCGGACCCCTCCACTTT. The encoded protein is CASKRGPLHF.

This chain joins TRBV7-3 and TRBJ2-7, with 8 bases identical to TRBD1. V trimming: 5 bases; J trimming: 4 bases; junction bases outside the gene matches: 4. This CDR3 has 13 residues. Germline V lookup: CDR1 SGHTA, CDR2 FQGTGA. The CDR3 sequence: CASSDRQGYEQYF. The CDR3 nucleotides read TGTGCCAGCAGCGACAGACAGGGGTACGAGCAGTACTTC.

This chain connects TRBV6-4 to TRBJ2-2; D possibly corresponds to TRBD1 (6 bases). CDR3 length equals 14 residues. The V end lost 6 bases, the J end lost 3 bases, and 11 bases lay between the germline ends. Germline values: CDR1 MRHNA, CDR2 SNTAGT. Written as DNA, the CDR3 is TGTGCCAGCAGCGCAGGGGTGGACACCGGGGAGCTGTTTTTT. Amino acid sequence: CASSAGVDTGELFF.

In DNA, the CDR3 is TGCAGCGTCGAGGACAGGGGCTACGAGCAGTACTTC. Its translation is CSVEDRGYEQYF. The chain joins TRBV29-1 to TRBJ2-7; 9 bases align to TRBD1. Germline V CDR1 and CDR2: SQVTM, ANQGSEA. This CDR3 has 12 amino acids. The V and J ends lost 6 bases and 3 bases, in that order; junction bases with no gene match: 3.

The V and J genes are TRBV5-5 and TRBJ2-6; D remains unclear. V gave up 4 bases and J gave up 0 bases, with 11 bases separating them. This CDR3 spans 16 amino acids. Germline assignment: CDR1 SGHKS and CDR2 YYEKEE (reference sequence). The CDR3 nucleotides read TGTGCCAGCAGCCCCTTACAGAGCTCTGGGGCCAACGTCCTGACTTTC. Protein sequence: CASSPLQSSGANVLTF.

The sample holds a few counts of this clone. The chain couples TRBV23-1 to TRBJ2-1, with D possibly TRBD2 on 6 matching bases. TRBV23-1 falls under the ORF class, with uncertain function. The length of the CDR3 is 17 residues. V was pared by 0 bases and J by 0 bases, with 12 bases between. CDR3 coding DNA: TGCGCCAGCAGTCAATCGGGGGGTTCTAGCTCCTACAATGAGCAGTTCTTC. Translated: CASSQSGGSSSYNEQFF.

V gene TRBV19 combines with J gene TRBJ2-5, with D maybe TRBD1 (5 bases). Germline V gene lookup returns CDR1 LNHDA and CDR2 SQIVND (reference sequence). CDR3 size: 13 residues. V was trimmed by 6 bases and J by 0 bases, leaving 8 bases between them. CDR3 in amino acids: CASRLTDQETQYF. The CDR3 bases are TGTGCCAGTAGGCTGACAGACCAAGAGACCCAGTACTTC.

V gene TRBV7-2 combines with J gene TRBJ2-1, with TRBD2 matching 7 bases. The V segment lost 2 bases and the J segment 7 bases; nucleotides outside the gene matches: 8. Germline lookup yields CDR1 SGHTA and CDR2 FQGNSA. This CDR3 is built from 15 residues. CDR3 region: CASSLFAGVGNEQFF. The CDR3 nucleotides read TGTGCCAGCAGCTTATTTGCGGGAGTAGGTAATGAGCAGTTCTTC.

The chain combines TRBV27 with TRBJ1-5; D call uncertain. This CDR3 spans 13 amino acids. Trimming removed 2 bases at V and 7 bases at J, with 9 bases between. The germline CDR1 and CDR2 sequences are MNHEY and SMNVEV (reference sequence). CDR3 sequence reads: CASSLNNVQPQHF. The DNA of the CDR3 is TGTGCCAGCAGTTTAAATAATGTGCAGCCCCAGCATTTT.

The rearrangement joins TRBV29-1 to TRBJ2-4, with TRBD1 as a possible D gene (6 bases). This CDR3 region has 11 residues. CDR1 and CDR2 from the germline V gene are SQVTM and ANQGSEA. The ends were cut back, 4 bases at V and 7 bases at J, with 8 bases in the middle. The CDR3 DNA is TGCAGCGTTGTGGGGGCGAACATTCAGTACTTC. This gives the protein CSVVGANIQYF.

J is TRBJ1-1 and V is TRBV18; no reliable D call. The length of the CDR3 is 12 residues. Germline CDR1 and CDR2: KGHSH and LQKENI. Deletions cut 1 base from V and 8 bases from J, with 8 bases between. The DNA for the CDR3 is TGTGCCAGCTCACCACGTCAGAAGGAAGCTTTCTTT. Translation gives CASSPRQKEAFF.

In regard to this clone: The junction departs from the called germline gene at one end, perhaps through a read error. The genes are TRBV5-4 and TRBJ2-5, with D possibly matching TRBD2 (5 bases). This CDR3 has 14 amino acids. The germline V gene encodes CDR1 SGHNT and CDR2 YYREEE (reference sequence). DNA for the CDR3: TGTGCCAGCAGCCCCTTCCGGGAACAAGAGACCCAGCACTTC. Protein product: CASSPFREQETQHF.

CDR3 amino acids: CASSYGGEQYF. The DNA for the CDR3 is TGTGCCAGCAGTTACGGCGGGGAGCAGTACTTC. The V call is TRBV6-5, the J call TRBJ2-7, with D perhaps matching TRBD2 (5 bases). Looked up from germline, CDR1 is MNHEY and CDR2 is SVGAGI. The V end was cut by 2 bases, the J end by 7 bases, with 6 bases between. The CDR3 is 11 amino acids.

J is TRBJ1-2 and V is TRBV29-1; tentative D call: TRBD1 (6 bases). Trimming stripped 4 bases from V and 2 bases from J, with 8 bases between. Germline V gene data show CDR1 as SQVTM and CDR2 as ANQGSEA. This CDR3 contains 12 residues. CDR3 residues: CSVAGQNYGYTF. CDR3 sequence (DNA): TGCAGCGTTGCCGGACAGAACTATGGCTACACCTTC.

This clone was seen a few times. J is TRBJ2-1 and V is TRBV6-5; 10 bases map to TRBD1. The germline CDR1 and CDR2 sequences are MNHEY and SVGAGI. J was trimmed by 7 bases and V by 6 bases; bases with no gene match: 9. This CDR3 region has 15 residues. CDR3 residues: CASSPDRGRRNEQFF. The DNA of the CDR3 is TGTGCCAGCAGCCCCGACAGGGGGCGCAGGAATGAGCAGTTCTTC.

The chain joins TRBV29-1 to TRBJ2-5, with 8 bases lining up with TRBD1. TRBJ2-7 explains the end of the DNA better; the J call may be wrong. The V gene's germline CDR1 is SQVTM and CDR2 ANQGSEA. This CDR3 has 11 amino acids. The CDR3 DNA reads TGCAGCGTTCAGGGGGCGTACGAGCAGTACTTC. This codes for CSVQGAYEQYF.

The CDR3 nucleotides are TGTGCCAGCAGCCAAGACCCATCTAACTATGGCTACACCTTC. Amino acids: CASSQDPSNYGYTF. The chain combines TRBV14 with TRBJ1-2, with unresolved D. Trimming pared 0 bases from V and 0 bases from J, leaving 5 bases between. There are 14 residues in the CDR3. Germline CDR1 reads SGHDN; CDR2 reads FVKESK.

This clone was seen only once. This chain links TRBV4-2 with TRBJ1-5; 9 bases match TRBD1. From germline, CDR1 is LGHNA and CDR2 YNFKEQ. The CDR3 has 16 amino acids. With 4 bases clipped from V and 5 bases from J, the junction kept 9 bases outside the gene matches. CDR3 residues: CASSLIGGQGYQPQHF. CDR3 coding DNA: TGTGCCAGCAGCCTCATAGGGGGACAGGGATATCAGCCCCAGCATTTT.

The V call is TRBV5-1, the J call TRBJ2-5; TRBD1 matches 11 bases. The germline CDR1 and CDR2 sequences are SGHRS and YFSETQ. The CDR3 runs to 14 residues. The V gene end was trimmed by 7 bases and the J gene end by 5 bases; junction bases not matched to a gene: 7. The CDR3 bases are TGCGCCAGCGGAACCGGGACAGGGGGTGAGACCCAGTACTTC. Protein product: CASGTGTGGETQYF.

The table lists this clone with a few counts. The CDR3 DNA reads as TGTGCCATCAGTGATTTCAGGGGGTCTGGGGCCAACGTCCTGACTTTC. Protein product: CAISDFRGSGANVLTF. The chain employs TRBV10-3 and TRBJ2-6; 7 nucleotides agree with TRBD1. J gave up 1 base and V 3 bases, and 3 bases lay outside the gene matches. The CDR3 extends over 16 amino acids. In germline, CDR1 is ENHRY, CDR2 SYGVKD.

The chain combines TRBV9 with TRBJ1-3; D unresolved. V lost 3 bases and J 10 bases, leaving 14 bases between the germline ends. From germline, CDR1 is SGDLS and CDR2 YYNGEE. CDR3 length equals 13 residues. CDR3 in DNA: TGTGCCAGCAGCGCTACCCAGCGCGGGACCATATATTTT. Amino acid sequence: CASSATQRGTIYF.